Listed below are T cell receptor beta chains from one sample, sequenced in a study of vaccination effects on CD4 cells after COVID-19. No cognate antigen is known for these TCRs. Produced via immunoSEQ multiplex PCR; TCRdb's table is partial and in-frame only. The sample consists of about 24,000 clones, over 75% of them appearing once. The material was CD4+ T cells from PBMCs cultured with HCoV-NL63 spike peptides, obtained after COVID-19 vaccination. These receptors were taken from a human donor who received a COVID-19 vaccine. Both conserved end residues are part of each CDR3. Clone size is stated in some rows and not others, as once, few, many or a class when expanded.

clone size,V gene,CDR3 protein
NA,TRBV7-2,CASSLVARGSTDTQYF
NA,TRBV5-1,CASSLRQDSTGELFF
NA,TRBV7-2,CASSLAFGGQGSYEQYF
NA,TRBV14,CASSSRDRVAYGYTF
once,TRBV6-6,CASSYSKSSRDGYTF
NA,TRBV5-1,CASSLEGYAQETQYF
NA,TRBV30,CAWSAGLGLETQYF
NA,TRBV2,CATRTGLSGNTIYF
NA,TRBV2,CASKGDRSSTGELFF
NA,TRBV21-1,CASSNRTSTGTPTYEQYF
few,TRBV24-1,CATSDRDGDQPQHF
few,TRBV28,CASSFGGRAKNIQYF
NA,TRBV10-1,CASSEGGRAGETQYF
NA,TRBV7-9,CASSSRTSHNEQFF
NA,TRBV5-6,CASSSPRHLGYTF
NA,TRBV15,CATSGQGGYGYTF
NA,TRBV7-9,CASSLGISPTDTQYF
NA,TRBV6-5,CASRRTTTGELFF
NA,TRBV7-9,CASSSPAFYGYTF
NA,TRBV7-2,CASSETGSNSPLHF
NA,TRBV4-1,CASSFLLAIQETQYF
NA,TRBV6-2/TRBV6-3,CASSYLANTEAFF